This T cell receptor beta chain originates from a study of shared clonotypes between healthy human individuals. Whole-study findings and limits: In general, naive subsets displayed greater estimated richness than memory subsets did.

With V trimmed by 6 bases and J by 13 bases, 9 bases remained unmatched. This CDR3 spans 13 amino acids. CDR1 and CDR2 (germline): MNHEY, SVGAGI. Profiled with immunoSEQ multiplex PCR; TCRdb holds only in-frame clones, not every one. The sample includes around 940,000 clones, 76% of them seen just once. Turning to this clone: The antigen remains undetermined.

The genes are TRBV6-5 and TRBJ1-4, with 9 bases matching TRBD1. This TCR derives from a man younger than 35 in good health. Source material: memory CD4+ T cells sorted from blood. The subset is: CD45RA-negative fraction. For the CDR3, the DNA is TGTGCCAGCAGAGGGACAGGGAGGGTATCACTGTTTTTT. Amino acids: CASRGTGRVSLFF.